This is a list of T cell receptor beta chains from one sample in a study of metastatic and nonmetastatic thyroid tumors. TCRdb reprocessed the PCR reads via MiXCR. Of about 35,000 clones in the sample, around 20% were seen once. The sample consisted of blood. These receptors were collected from a female donor with papillary thyroid cancer or a benign thyroid nodule (not recorded which). Some clones in this sample may be carry-over from other donors' samples. CDR3s include the opening cysteine and the closing phenylalanine or tryptophan. The D gene is left open where the match is weak. Expanded clones are given a class, and other clones once, few, many or no size at all.

>TRBD2|TRBJ2-1|many|TRBV18
CASSPSPSGSVYNEQFF
TGTGCCAGCTCACCATCGCCTAGCGGGAGCGTCTACAATGAGCAGTTCTTC
>NA|TRBJ2-5|few|TRBV19
CASSTGTSGTQYF
TGTGCCAGTAGTACCGGGACTTCGGGGACCCAGTACTTC
>NA|TRBJ1-1|NA|TRBV2
CTSTRGLSNTEAFF
TGTACCAGCACCCGAGGGCTTTCGAACACTGAAGCTTTCTTT
>TRBD1|TRBJ1-2|NA|TRBV9
CASSTGGNYGYTF
TGTGCCAGCAGCACAGGGGGGAACTATGGCTACACCTTC
>TRBD2|TRBJ2-2|NA|TRBV5-1
CESSSIAGGTGELFF
TGCGAAAGCAGCTCAATAGCGGGAGGGACCGGGGAGCTGTTTTTT
>TRBD1|TRBJ1-1|many|TRBV18
CASSPNRDSEAFF
TGTGCCAGCTCACCAAACCGGGACAGTGAAGCTTTCTTT
>NA|TRBJ1-2|many|TRBV14
CASSQMGSYTF
TGTGCCAGCAGCCAAATGGGGAGCTACACCTTC
>NA|TRBJ2-7|NA|TRBV28
CASLNTGRGYEQYF
TGTGCCAGCCTCAACACAGGGAGGGGCTACGAGCAGTACTTC
>NA|TRBJ2-7|many|TRBV27
CASSLRGPYEQYF
TGTGCCAGCAGTTTAAGAGGCCCCTACGAGCAGTACTTC
>NA|TRBJ2-1|many|TRBV30
CAWSPGYNEQFF
TGTGCCTGGAGTCCCGGGTACAATGAGCAGTTCTTC
>NA|TRBJ2-4|many|TRBV28
CASSALVNIQYF
TGTGCCAGCAGCGCTCTCGTAAACATTCAGTACTTC
>NA|TRBJ2-7|NA|TRBV27
CASSLTTNSYEQYF
TGTGCCAGCAGTTTGACGACTAACTCCTACGAGCAGTACTTC
>NA|TRBJ1-2|NA|TRBV28
CAISALQGGSYGCTF
NA
>NA|TRBJ2-3|NA|TRBV6-1
CASSRGARDTDTQYF
TGTGCCAGCAGTAGGGGGGCGCGGGACACAGATACGCAGTATTTT
>TRBD1|TRBJ2-1|many|TRBV12-3/TRBV12-4
CASRLMGQDYNEQFF
TGTGCCAGCAGGCTAATGGGACAGGACTACAATGAGCAGTTCTTC
>NA|TRBJ2-7|few|TRBV27
CSSWEPLRERYF
TGTTCCAGCTGGGAGCCACTACGGGAGCGGTACTTC
>TRBD1|TRBJ2-5|NA|TRBV7-7
CASSLATGGGETQYF
TGTGCTAGCAGCTTAGCTACAGGGGGCGGAGAGACCCAGTACTTC
>TRBD1|TRBJ1-2|many|TRBV20-1
CSARAGQLYGYTF
TGCAGTGCTAGAGCGGGACAGCTCTATGGCTACACCTTC
>TRBD2|TRBJ2-7|many|TRBV12-3/TRBV12-4
CASSYLAGPYEQYF
TGTGCCAGCAGTTACCTAGCGGGGCCCTACGAGCAGTACTTC
>NA|TRBJ2-2|NA|TRBV12-3/TRBV12-4
CASSLSVFTGELFF
TGTGCCAGCAGTTTAAGCGTCTTCACCGGGGAGCTGTTTTTT
>NA|TRBJ1-2|NA|TRBV28
CASSLGGFVVYTF
TGTGCCAGCAGTTTGGGTGGATTCGTTGTCTACACCTTC
>NA|TRBJ2-1|many|TRBV30
CAWSPLRLVQQFF
TGTGCCTGGAGTCCACTTCGACTAGTCCAGCAGTTCTTC
>TRBD2|TRBJ2-5|NA|TRBV7-6
CASSLEGGTRQETQYF
TGTGCCAGCAGCTTGGAGGGCGGGACTAGACAAGAGACCCAGTACTTC
>TRBD1|TRBJ1-1|NA|TRBV6-9
CASSESGGVTEAFF
TGCGCCAGCAGTGAGTCAGGGGGCGTCACTGAAGCTTTCTTT
>TRBD1|TRBJ1-2|many|TRBV5-4
CASSLGGQGDYGYTF
TGTGCCAGCAGCCTGGGAGGACAGGGGGATTATGGCTACACCTTC
>TRBD1|TRBJ2-1|many|TRBV7-2
CASSPGTGQNGEQFF
TGTGCCAGCAGCCCTGGGACAGGACAAAACGGTGAGCAGTTCTTC
>NA|TRBJ1-5|many|TRBV19
CASSQGADQPQHF
TGTGCCAGTAGCCAGGGTGCTGATCAGCCCCAGCATTTT
>NA|TRBJ1-5|many|TRBV19
CASLEGLGANQPQHF
TGTGCCTCCCTAGAGGGCCTGGGGGCGAATCAGCCCCAGCATTTT
>NA|TRBJ1-2|NA|TRBV28
CASSFGRALHGYTF
TGTGCCAGCAGTTTTGGGAGGGCTCTCCATGGCTACACCTTC
>NA|TRBJ1-1|many|TRBV30
CAWKKTRIGTEAFF
TGTGCCTGGAAGAAGACCAGAATAGGGACTGAAGCTTTCTTT
>TRBD2|TRBJ2-7|medium-sized|TRBV6-1
CASGTGLAGDEQYF
TGTGCCAGCGGCACAGGGCTAGCGGGAGACGAGCAGTACTTC
>TRBD2|TRBJ2-3|many|TRBV10-3
CATEGTSGSTDTQYF
TGTGCCACCGAAGGGACTAGCGGAAGCACAGATACGCAGTATTTT
>NA|TRBJ2-1|many|TRBV20-1
CSARSGTHYNEQFF
TGCAGTGCTAGATCCGGGACACACTACAATGAGCAGTTCTTC
>NA|TRBJ2-3|many|TRBV4-1
CASSQGLLVTDTQYF
TGCGCCAGCAGCCAAGGCCTACTTGTGACGGATACGCAGTATTTT
>NA|TRBJ2-3|many|TRBV20-1
CSARGYGGRSDTQYF
TGCAGTGCTAGGGGGTATGGGGGGCGGTCAGATACGCAGTATTTT
>NA|TRBJ1-1|many|TRBV7-8
CASMPGAGNTEAFF
TGTGCCAGCATGCCCGGGGCTGGGAACACTGAAGCTTTCTTT
>NA|TRBJ1-5|medium-sized|TRBV19
CASTDVPEGNQPQHF
TGTGCCAGTACTGATGTCCCGGAGGGCAATCAGCCCCAGCATTTT
>NA|TRBJ1-5|NA|TRBV4-1
CASSQEKRGSQPQHF
TGCGCCAGCAGCCAAGAGAAGAGGGGGTCGCAGCCCCAGCATTTT
>TRBD1|TRBJ2-5|few|TRBV28
CASSLMTGGERTQYF
TGTGCCAGCAGTTTAATGACAGGGGGCGAGAGGACCCAGTACTTC
>TRBD2|TRBJ2-3|many|TRBV11-2
CASSLTSGSLDTQYF
TGTGCCAGCAGCCTGACTAGCGGGAGTTTGGATACGCAGTATTTT
>TRBD2|TRBJ2-1|NA|TRBV9
CASSSLAGGVDEQFF
TGTGCCAGCAGCTCTCTAGCGGGAGGTGTCGATGAGCAGTTCTTC
>TRBD2|TRBJ2-2|many|TRBV10-3
CAISGLAGGNTGELFF
TGTGCCATCAGCGGACTAGCGGGAGGCAACACCGGGGAGCTGTTTTTT
>NA|TRBJ2-5|many|TRBV3-1
CASSPFEETQYF
TGTGCCAGCAGCCCCTTCGAGGAGACCCAGTACTTC
>TRBD1|TRBJ1-3|many|TRBV5-6
CASSSTGAEGNTIYF
TGTGCCAGCAGCTCGACAGGGGCAGAAGGAAACACCATATATTTT
>NA|TRBJ2-5|many|TRBV20-1
CSARFILDLQETQYF
TGCAGTGCTAGATTTATCCTAGATTTACAAGAGACCCAGTACTTC
>TRBD2|TRBJ2-5|many|TRBV18
CASSPVKGRAGETQYF
TGTGCCAGCTCACCAGTGAAAGGGAGAGCGGGGGAGACCCAGTACTTC
>TRBD1|TRBJ2-7|many|TRBV7-9
CASSFGDRSNYEQYF
TGTGCCAGCAGCTTCGGGGACAGGAGCAACTACGAGCAGTACTTC